The source of this TCR beta chain is a study of blood T cell repertoires in COVID-19. Across the study: COVID-19 samples, acute and convalescent, were from the United States, Italy and Spain. T cells, B-cell-depleted T cells, or PBMCs provided the cDNA or gDNA that served as material.

This CDR3 comprises 15 residues. With 5 bases removed from V and 2 bases from J, the gap between germline ends came to 13 bases. Germline loops: CDR1 KGHDR, CDR2 SFDVKD. The authors' processing: Estimation of nucleated cell counts relied on the amplification of reference gene primers. TCRdb's copy holds only in-frame clones and misses some; the assay was immunoSEQ multiplex PCR. The V and J calls and clone size were taken over from that table, and D and trimming were inferred from the DNA. The repertoire holds 100,000 to 150,000 clones, with almost 70% as singletons. This clonotype was obtained from a woman aged 70-85 years with acute or convalescent COVID-19. Sequencing was carried out using peripheral blood. This chain connects TRBV24-1 to TRBJ2-3; TRBD1 might be the D (5 bases). The CDR3, as DNA: TGTGCCACCAGTGGGGAAGGGGATCTCACAGATACGCAGTATTTT. Translated, it gives CATSGEGDLTDTQYF.